The clone carrying this TCR beta chain is a singleton in its sample. The antigen remains undetermined. The record originates from a study of OX40 agonist ivuxolimab in advanced cancers. General study points: Expanded peripheral T cells had an undetermined antigen specificity. Partial responders dosed at 0.1-3.0 mg/kg displayed clonal expansion ranking among the lowest.

Assay: immunoSEQ multiplex PCR; the TCRdb copy retains only in-frame clones and omits some. This repertoire shows around 82,000 clones, 85% to 90% found once; its top ten account for 10% to 15%. V trimming: 5 bases; J trimming: 8 bases; junction bases outside the gene matches: 6. This CDR3 comprises 13 residues. The germline CDR1 and CDR2 sequences are MNHEY and SMNVEV (reference sequence). Sequences were derived from CD4+ or CD8+ T cells sorted from blood, sampled in a trial of the OX40 agonist ivuxolimab. The chain links TRBV27 to TRBJ1-2; TRBD1 matches 9 bases. This clonotype was obtained from an adult with an advanced solid tumor such as melanoma, head and neck, liver or kidney cancer. CDR3 DNA sequence: TGTGCCAGCAGTCAAGGGGACAGGGTAGGCTACACCTTC. Amino acids: CASSQGDRVGYTF.